The T cell receptor beta chain under discussion was sequenced for a study of blood T cell repertoires in COVID-19. Trimming removed 1 base at V and 2 bases at J, with 12 bases between. Germline V gene lookup returns CDR1 SGHAT and CDR2 FQNNGV. The CDR3 spans 17 residues. The method was immunoSEQ multiplex PCR; TCRdb's version includes in-frame clones alone and lacks a portion of them. The sample includes some 490,000 clones, less than 90% seen only once; the top ten take roughly 8%. Clinical history reported by participants formed the basis on which cohorts were assigned. The clonotype originates from an older woman who had recovered from COVID-19. The chain carries TRBV11-2 and TRBJ2-6, with a possible D match to TRBD1 (5 bases). The sequencing input was PBMCs or T cells enriched from blood (not recorded which). CDR3 sequence reads: CASSLGRDSAGANVLTF. The CDR3 nucleotides read TGTGCCAGCAGCTTAGGGCGAGACAGTGCTGGGGCCAACGTCCTGACTTTC.